These 26 T cell receptor beta chains originate from one sample sequenced in a study of prognosis after radiotherapy for stage I lung cancer. Two-round multiplex PCR, the amplification method, yielded TCR beta CDR3 from genomic DNA. Used in first-round PCR were primers specific to each TRBV and TRBJ gene. MiXCR, applied by TCRdb to the multiplex PCR reads, yields one record per CDR3 protein. The sample lists tens of thousands of distinct CDR3 sequences, about 25% occurring once. The source material was PBMCs, sampled before or after stereotactic body radiation therapy (not recorded which). All receptors derive from a donor aged 50 or older with non-small cell lung cancer.

This clonotype occurred many times. The chain has TRBV7-8 and TRBJ2-2, with 7 positions matching TRBD1. V trimming: 2 bases; J trimming: 5 bases; junction bases outside the gene matches: 5. This CDR3 contains 15 residues. Germline lookup yields CDR1 SGHVS and CDR2 FQNEAQ. The CDR3 loop reads CASSLRQGETGELFF. The CDR3 nucleotides are TGTGCCAGCAGCTTAAGGCAGGGGGAGACCGGGGAGCTGTTTTTT.

The chain couples TRBV10-3 to TRBJ2-5; D not certain. CDR3 length: 13 amino acids. Per germline, CDR1 ENHRY and CDR2 SYGVKD. Trimming cost V 4 bases and J 3 bases, with 9 bases left between them. In DNA, the CDR3 is TGTGCCATCAGTGGGACGGATAAAGAGACCCAGTACTTC. This sequence encodes CAISGTDKETQYF.

This clonotype was recorded a few times. The chain is built from TRBV18 and TRBJ2-4, with D maybe TRBD1 (6 bases). Germline lookup yields CDR1 KGHSH and CDR2 LQKENI. There are 13 residues in the CDR3. Trimming removed 6 bases at V and 7 bases at J, with 13 bases between. CDR3 sequence reads: CASSWGQRNIQYF. In DNA, the CDR3 is TGTGCCAGCTCGTGGGGACAAAGGAACATTCAGTACTTC.

This clonotype was seen ten or more times. CDR3 coding DNA: TGCGCCAGCAGCTTGCAGGGGGGGCCAGGGGAGCTGTTTTTT. Translation gives CASSLQGGPGELFF. V and J are TRBV5-1 and TRBJ2-2; D could derive from TRBD1 or TRBD2 (7 bases each). The CDR3 has 14 amino acids. Germline V gene lookup returns CDR1 SGHRS and CDR2 YFSETQ. V gave up 1 base and J gave up 8 bases, with 12 bases separating them.

In its sample, this clonotype was seen many times. This CDR3 is CASSNDRSNEKLFF. CDR3 DNA: TGCGCCAGCAGCAACGACAGGTCTAATGAAAAACTGTTTTTT. This rearrangement joins TRBV5-1 to TRBJ1-4; tentative D call: TRBD1 (6 bases). The germline V gene has CDR1 SGHRS and CDR2 YFSETQ. V was shortened by 4 bases and J by 3 bases, with 10 bases between the two germline ends. The CDR3 runs to 14 residues.

On this clonotype itself: At one end, the junction sequence differs from germline, possibly due to a read error. The chain links TRBV6-2 or TRBV6-3 to TRBJ2-5, with 8 bases that match TRBD1. Germline V gene data show CDR1 as MNHEY and CDR2 as SVGEGT. The CDR3 extends over 15 amino acids. The CDR3 DNA follows: TGTGCCATCTACAGGGGGTTGCCTTTCTCAGAGACCCTGTACTTC. Its translation is CAIYRGLPFSETLYF.

This chain joins TRBV28 and TRBJ2-2, with 9 nucleotides matching TRBD2. J was trimmed by 6 bases and V by 11 bases; bases with no gene match: 13. The CDR3 totals 15 residues. Germline values: CDR1 MDHEN, CDR2 SYDVKM. This CDR3 is CAGSLFAGGAGELFF. Written as DNA, the CDR3 is TGTGCCGGAAGTCTATTTGCGGGAGGGGCCGGGGAGCTGTTTTTT.

This clonotype was seen at least ten times. The rearrangement links TRBV3-1 to TRBJ2-2, with a weak D call TRBD2 (5 bases). This CDR3 spans 13 amino acids. In germline, CDR1 is LGHDT, CDR2 YNNKEL (reference sequence). V was trimmed by 7 bases and J by 4 bases, leaving 10 bases between them. Here the CDR3 DNA reads TGTGCCAGCAAGAGGGTGGGCACCGGGGAGCTGTTTTTT. It yields the protein CASKRVGTGELFF.

Worth noting for this clonotype: With only one base between it and a far larger clone, this is likely a read error. This chain uses TRBV6-5 with TRBJ1-2; 7 bases match TRBD1. Germline-derived CDR1 and CDR2 are MNHEY and SVGAGI. Trimming cost V 6 bases and J 7 bases; bases outside gene matches: 14. This CDR3 is 15 amino acids long. The CDR3 coding sequence is TGTGCCAGCAGCCCTACCCCCGGGACAGTGATTGGCTACACCTTC. Protein: CASSPTPGTVIGYTF.

The rearrangement uses TRBV2 and TRBJ2-3, with D hard to call. CDR1 is SNHLY and CDR2 is FYNNEI in the germline V gene. This CDR3 spans 11 amino acids. This chain's CDR3 is CTTVNTDTQYF. Here the CDR3 DNA reads TGTACCACGGTGAACACAGATACGCAGTATTTT.

This clonotype was seen many times. The chain is built from TRBV20-1 and TRBJ1-2; tentative D call: TRBD1 (5 bases). This CDR3 spans 13 amino acids. Trimming took 6 bases from V and 3 from J, leaving 14 bases between them. Germline CDR1 and CDR2: DFQATT and SNEGSKA (reference sequence). The CDR3 DNA is TGCAGTGCCACGACAGACGCCGACTATGGCTACACCTTC. This codes for CSATTDADYGYTF.

On this clonotype itself: This may stem from a read error, because a much larger clone lies one nucleotide away. The chain uses TRBV29-1 and TRBJ2-5; D assignment may be TRBD1 or TRBD2 (6 bases each). Trimming removed 6 bases from V and 5 bases from J, with 22 bases in between. Germline loops: CDR1 SQVTM, CDR2 ANQGSEA. The CDR3 consists of 15 residues. The CDR3 reads CSVDTRKGGHETQYF. The CDR3, as DNA: TGCAGCGTAGATACTAGGAAAGGGGGGCATGAGACCCAGTACTTC.

In this sample, this clonotype turned up a few times. This may come from a read error, since a much larger clone is one base off. The chain joins TRBV7-8 to TRBJ2-1; the D is unclear. Trimming removed 5 bases from V and 5 bases from J, with 13 bases in between. The CDR3 sequence is 14 residues long. CDR1 is SGHVS and CDR2 is FQNEAQ in the germline V gene. DNA for the CDR3: TGTGCCAGCAGCATGGACGAACGTCACAATGAGCAGTTCTTC. Translated: CASSMDERHNEQFF.

This clonotype was recorded at least ten times. The chain has TRBV7-3 and TRBJ1-6; D is perhaps TRBD1 (5 bases). With 4 bases removed from V and 11 bases from J, the gap between germline ends came to 15 bases. Germline V gene data show CDR1 as SGHTA and CDR2 as FQGTGA. CDR3 length equals 14 residues. CDR3 sequence reads: CASSSGLPRAPLHF. CDR3 coding DNA: TGTGCCAGCAGCTCGGGACTGCCTAGGGCACCCCTCCACTTT.

This clonotype was seen repeatedly, ten times or more. The chain recombines TRBV20-1 with TRBJ1-6, with D hard to call. Germline V lookup: CDR1 DFQATT, CDR2 SNEGSKA (reference sequence). The CDR3 totals 13 residues. The germline V and J ends were trimmed by 6 bases and 7 bases, with 13 bases remaining between them. DNA for the CDR3: TGCAGTGCCTACGAGGTCCGGAATTCACCCCTCCACTTT. As protein: CSAYEVRNSPLHF.

The chain uses TRBV7-2 and TRBJ2-7; 11 bases are a match to TRBD2. This CDR3 comprises 16 residues. V gave up 5 bases and J gave up 3 bases; unmatched junction bases: 9. CDR1 is SGHTA and CDR2 is FQGNSA in the germline V gene. CDR3: CASSGWTSGQGYEQYF. CDR3 sequence (DNA): TGTGCCAGCAGCGGATGGACTAGCGGGCAGGGCTACGAGCAGTACTTC.

This clonotype was seen at least ten times. V and J are TRBV11-2 and TRBJ2-7; TRBD1 matches at 8 bases. J was trimmed by 6 bases and V by 5 bases; bases with no gene match: 9. The CDR3 covers 14 residues. Germline V gene lookup returns CDR1 SGHAT and CDR2 FQNNGV. In DNA, the CDR3 is TGTGCCAGCAGCCCATCCGGGACAGGACTCGAGCAGTACTTC. Its protein product is CASSPSGTGLEQYF.

A note on this clonotype: A far larger clone lies a single base away; this is likely a read error. This chain uses TRBV6-4 with TRBJ2-5; D unresolved. This CDR3 has 14 amino acids. Germline values: CDR1 MRHNA, CDR2 SNTAGT. V lost 3 bases, J lost 5 bases, and 13 bases lay in between. The CDR3, as DNA: TGTGCCAGCAGTGAAAGAGGAGCTCCGGAGACCCAGTACTTC. It codes for CASSERGAPETQYF.

Regarding this clonotype: This sequence may be a read error, since a much larger clone differs from it by one base. The chain combines TRBV6-2 or TRBV6-3 with TRBJ1-1, with D unresolved. This CDR3 has 15 residues. Germline loops: CDR1 MNHEY, CDR2 SVGEGT. CDR3 region: CASREAGRMKTEAFF. CDR3 bases: TGTGCCAGCAGGGAAGCCGGGAGAATGAAAACTGAAGCTTTCTTT.

This clonotype was counted ten times or more. The chain joins TRBV7-8 to TRBJ1-5; TRBD1 agrees at 9 bases. The germline CDR1 and CDR2 sequences are SGHVS and FQNEAQ. The CDR3 contains 14 residues. The junction had 4 bases not matched to a gene; V was cut back by 4 bases and J by 6 bases. The CDR3 nucleotides are TGTGCCAGCAGCTGGACAGGGGCGAGTCAGCCCCAGCATTTT. It translates to CASSWTGASQPQHF.

The chain joins TRBV6-5 to TRBJ1-2; a weak D match, TRBD1 (5 bases). The V end lost 2 bases, the J end lost 2 bases, and 15 bases lay between the germline ends. Germline-derived CDR1 and CDR2 are MNHEY and SVGAGI. The CDR3 totals 16 residues. Here the CDR3 reads CASSYPQWAGNYGYTF. In DNA form, the CDR3 reads TGTGCCAGCAGTTACCCTCAGTGGGCAGGGAACTATGGCTACACCTTC.

This clonotype was seen at least ten times. V and J are TRBV10-3 and TRBJ2-3; D perhaps matches TRBD1 (6 bases). Looked up from germline, CDR1 is ENHRY and CDR2 is SYGVKD. Trimming removed 4 bases from V and 4 bases from J, with 15 bases in between. This CDR3 comprises 15 residues. The CDR3 nucleotides read TGTGCCATCAGTGGTCAGAGGGCAGGGGCAGATACGCAGTATTTT. Encoded protein: CAISGQRAGADTQYF.

There are many counts of this clonotype. This chain uses TRBV11-2 with TRBJ2-7; 10 nucleotides match TRBD1. The V gene's germline CDR1 is SGHAT and CDR2 FQNNGV. V lost 0 bases to trimming and J lost 4 bases; unmatched junction nucleotides: 9. The CDR3 is 17 amino acids. In nucleotides, the CDR3 is TGTGCCAGCAGCTTAGACGGATCCGGGACAGGGGTGTACGAGCAGTACTTC. It codes for CASSLDGSGTGVYEQYF.

Comments on this clonotype: A read error is likely here: a far larger clone is one base away. The chain links TRBV6-8 to TRBJ2-1; the match to TRBD2 covers 7 bases. This CDR3 is 13 amino acids long. CDR1 is MNHGY and CDR2 is SAAAGT in the germline V gene. In DNA form, the CDR3 reads TGTGCCAGCAGTTCCAGGGACTACAATGAGCGGTTCTTC. Its translation: CASSSRDYNERFF.

This chain links TRBV6-5 with TRBJ1-5; D might be TRBD1 (6 bases). Germline assignment: CDR1 MNHEY and CDR2 SVGAGI. The V and J ends lost 1 base and 9 bases respectively, with 25 bases between them. The CDR3 totals 18 residues. DNA of the CDR3: TGTGCCAGCAGTTACTTTATCCACTCGGGGGGCGGCGATCGGCCCCAGCATTTT. Protein product: CASSYFIHSGGGDRPQHF.

This clonotype has at least ten counts. This chain uses TRBV5-8 with TRBJ2-7; D uncertain. CDR3 length: 14 residues. The germline V gene encodes CDR1 SGHTS and CDR2 YDEGEE. V lost 5 bases and J lost 0, with 12 bases in between. The CDR3 nucleotides read TGTGCCAGCAGTTACGACACGAGCTCCTACGAGCAGTACTTC. Its protein is CASSYDTSSYEQYF.